The clone carrying this T cell receptor (beta chain) was seen many times. Its antigen is not known. This sample was included in a study of Graves' ophthalmopathy and Graves' hyperthyroidism. Notes on the study in general: Most expanded thyroid clonotypes above 0.001 frequency also appeared in blood.

CDR1 MNHNS and CDR2 SASEGT come from the germline V gene. This CDR3 has 13 residues. The V gene end was trimmed by 7 bases and the J gene end by 6 bases; junction bases not matched to a gene: 5. Amplification targeted the TCR beta CDR3 regions, with RNA transcripts as the source material. HTBI primers were used in a first-round RT-PCR, which preceded a second-round multiplex PCR. TCRdb passed the multiplex PCR reads through MiXCR, listing each CDR3 protein once. Here the sample spans a few hundred thousand distinct CDR3 sequences, less than 20% being singletons. The receptor's source is a young woman with stable Graves' hyperthyroidism. The sequencing sample was made of peripheral blood. The V and J genes are TRBV6-1 and TRBJ1-1; 10 nucleotides match TRBD1. For the CDR3, the DNA is TGTGCCAGCAACCAAGGGACAGGGGCTGAAGCTTTCTTT. Translated, it gives CASNQGTGAEAFF.